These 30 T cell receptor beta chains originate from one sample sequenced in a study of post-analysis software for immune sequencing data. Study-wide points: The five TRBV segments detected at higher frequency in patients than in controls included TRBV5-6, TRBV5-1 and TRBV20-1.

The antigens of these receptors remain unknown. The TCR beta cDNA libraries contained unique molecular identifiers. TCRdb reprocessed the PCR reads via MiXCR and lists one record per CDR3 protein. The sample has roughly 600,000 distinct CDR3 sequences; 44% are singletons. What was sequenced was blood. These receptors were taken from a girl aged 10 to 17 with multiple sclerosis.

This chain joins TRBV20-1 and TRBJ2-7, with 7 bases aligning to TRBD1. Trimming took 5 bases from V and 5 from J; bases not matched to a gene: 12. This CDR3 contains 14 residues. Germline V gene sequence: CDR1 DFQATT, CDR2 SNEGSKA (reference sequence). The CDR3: CSAGRDSLPNEQYF. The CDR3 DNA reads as TGCAGTGCTGGCCGGGACAGCTTGCCTAACGAGCAGTACTTC.

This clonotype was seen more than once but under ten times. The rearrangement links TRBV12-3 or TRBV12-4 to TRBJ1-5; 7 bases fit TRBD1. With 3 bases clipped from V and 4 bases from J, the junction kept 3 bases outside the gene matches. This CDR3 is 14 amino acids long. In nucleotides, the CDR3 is TGTGCCAGCAGTTTTGGGACAGCTAATCAGCCCCAGCATTTT. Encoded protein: CASSFGTANQPQHF.

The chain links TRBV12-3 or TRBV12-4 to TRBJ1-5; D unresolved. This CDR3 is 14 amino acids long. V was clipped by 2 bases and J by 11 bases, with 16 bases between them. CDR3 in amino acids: CASSLKGPSYAQHF. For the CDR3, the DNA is TGTGCCAGCAGTTTAAAAGGGCCCTCTTATGCCCAGCATTTT.

The chain's CDR3 is CASSPGVPKNIQYF. The DNA of the CDR3 is TGTGCCAGCAGTCCAGGGGTGCCTAAAAACATTCAGTACTTC. The genes are TRBV6-1 and TRBJ2-4; D might be TRBD1 (6 bases). This CDR3 is built from 14 residues. Per the germline V gene, CDR1 is MNHNS and CDR2 is SASEGT. V shed 5 bases and J shed 4 bases, with 12 bases lying between them.

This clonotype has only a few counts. CDR3 sequence: CAISESHASYNEQFF. The DNA of the CDR3 is TGTGCCATCAGTGAAAGCCACGCCTCCTACAATGAGCAGTTCTTC. This chain links TRBV10-3 with TRBJ2-1; D unresolved. Germline V gene lookup returns CDR1 ENHRY and CDR2 SYGVKD. V shed 3 bases and J shed 0 bases, with 9 bases lying between them. This CDR3 region has 15 residues.

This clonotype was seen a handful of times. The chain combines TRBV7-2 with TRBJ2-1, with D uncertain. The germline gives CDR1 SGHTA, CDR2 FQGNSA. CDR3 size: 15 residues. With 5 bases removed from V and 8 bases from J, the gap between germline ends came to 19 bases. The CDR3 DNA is TGTGCCAGCAGCGACCCGATCGCAGCAGTCCATGAGCAGTTCTTC. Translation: CASSDPIAAVHEQFF.

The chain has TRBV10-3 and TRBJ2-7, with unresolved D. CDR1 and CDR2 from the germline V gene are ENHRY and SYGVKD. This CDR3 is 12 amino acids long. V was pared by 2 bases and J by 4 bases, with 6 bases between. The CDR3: CAISEERYEQYF. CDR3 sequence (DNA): TGTGCCATCAGTGAGGAGAGATACGAGCAGTACTTC.

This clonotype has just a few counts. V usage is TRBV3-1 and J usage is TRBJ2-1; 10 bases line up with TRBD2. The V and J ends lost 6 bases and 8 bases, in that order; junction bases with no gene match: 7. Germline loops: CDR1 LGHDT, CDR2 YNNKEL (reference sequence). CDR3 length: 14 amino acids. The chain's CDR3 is CASRPSGSPDEQFF. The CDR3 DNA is TGTGCCAGCAGGCCTAGCGGGAGCCCCGATGAGCAGTTCTTC.

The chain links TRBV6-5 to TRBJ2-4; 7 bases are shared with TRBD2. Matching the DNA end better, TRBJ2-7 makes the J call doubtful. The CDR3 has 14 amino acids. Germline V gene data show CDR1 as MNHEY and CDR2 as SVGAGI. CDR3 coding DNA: TGTGCCAGCAGTTACAAAGCGGGGCTAAACGAGCAGTACTTC. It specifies CASSYKAGLNEQYF.

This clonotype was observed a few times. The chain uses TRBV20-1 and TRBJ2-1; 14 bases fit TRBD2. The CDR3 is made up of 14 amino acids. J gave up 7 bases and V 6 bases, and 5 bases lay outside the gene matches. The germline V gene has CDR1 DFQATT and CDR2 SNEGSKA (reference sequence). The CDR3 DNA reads TGCAGTGCCTGGACTAGCGGGAGGAAGAATGAGCAGTTCTTC. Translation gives CSAWTSGRKNEQFF.

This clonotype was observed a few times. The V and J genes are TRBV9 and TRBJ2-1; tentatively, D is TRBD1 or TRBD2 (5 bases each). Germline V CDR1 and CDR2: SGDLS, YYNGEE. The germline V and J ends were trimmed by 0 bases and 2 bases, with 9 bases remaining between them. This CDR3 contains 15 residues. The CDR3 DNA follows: TGTGCCAGCAGCGTAGCTCCGGGACCCTACAATGAGCAGTTCTTC. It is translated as CASSVAPGPYNEQFF. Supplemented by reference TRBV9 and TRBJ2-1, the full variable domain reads DSGVTQTPKHLITATGQRVTLRCSPRSGDLSVYWYQQSLDQGLQFLIQYYNGEERAKGNILERFSAQQFPDLHSELNLSSLELGDSALYFCASSVAPGPYNEQFFGPGTRLTVL.

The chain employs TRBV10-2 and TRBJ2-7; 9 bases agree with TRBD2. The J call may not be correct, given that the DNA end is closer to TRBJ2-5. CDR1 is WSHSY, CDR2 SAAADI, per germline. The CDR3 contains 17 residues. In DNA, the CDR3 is TGCGCCAGCAGTGAGCCTAAGCGGGCTAGCGGGAAGGAGACCCAGTACTTC. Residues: CASSEPKRASGKETQYF.

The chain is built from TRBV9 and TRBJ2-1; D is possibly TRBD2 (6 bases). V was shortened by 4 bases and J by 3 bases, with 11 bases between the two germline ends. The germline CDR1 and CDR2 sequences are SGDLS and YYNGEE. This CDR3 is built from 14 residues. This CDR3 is CASSPGVYYNEQFF. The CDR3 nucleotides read TGTGCCAGCAGCCCGGGGGTTTACTACAATGAGCAGTTCTTC.

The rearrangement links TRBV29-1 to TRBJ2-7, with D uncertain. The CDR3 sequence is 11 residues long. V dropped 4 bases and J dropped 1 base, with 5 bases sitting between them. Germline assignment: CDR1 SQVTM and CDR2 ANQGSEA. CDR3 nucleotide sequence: TGCAGCGTTGCCCAATCCTACGAGCAGTACTTC. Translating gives CSVAQSYEQYF.

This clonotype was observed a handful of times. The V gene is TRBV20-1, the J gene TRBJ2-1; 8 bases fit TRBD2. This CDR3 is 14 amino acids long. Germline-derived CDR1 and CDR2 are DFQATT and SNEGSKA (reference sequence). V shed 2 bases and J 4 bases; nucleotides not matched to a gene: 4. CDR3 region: CSARRRGVYNEQFF. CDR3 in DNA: TGCAGTGCTAGAAGGCGGGGGGTATACAATGAGCAGTTCTTC.

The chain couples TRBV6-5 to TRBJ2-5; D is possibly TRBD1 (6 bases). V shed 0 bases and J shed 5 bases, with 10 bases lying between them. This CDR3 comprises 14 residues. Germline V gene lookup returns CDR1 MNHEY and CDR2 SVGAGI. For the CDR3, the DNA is TGTGCCAGCAGTTACTCGGGGGCTCGGGAGACCCAGTACTTC. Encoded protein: CASSYSGARETQYF.

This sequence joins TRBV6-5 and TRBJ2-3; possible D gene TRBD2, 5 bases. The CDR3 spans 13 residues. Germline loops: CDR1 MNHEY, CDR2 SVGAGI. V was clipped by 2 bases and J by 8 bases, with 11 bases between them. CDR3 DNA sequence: TGTGCCAGCAGTTACACACTAGGAGGTACGCAGTATTTT. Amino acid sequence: CASSYTLGGTQYF.

The CDR3 DNA is TGTGCCAGCAGTCCCGCTTCGGGCATGAACACTGAAGCTTTCTTT. It specifies CASSPASGMNTEAFF. The chain carries TRBV12-3 or TRBV12-4 and TRBJ1-1; D not certain. The V and J ends lost 5 bases and 0 bases respectively, with 13 bases between them. This CDR3 has 15 residues.

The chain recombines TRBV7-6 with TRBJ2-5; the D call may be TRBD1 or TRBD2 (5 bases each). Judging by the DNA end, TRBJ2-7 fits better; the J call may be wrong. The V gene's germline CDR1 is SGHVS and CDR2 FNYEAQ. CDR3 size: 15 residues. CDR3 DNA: TGTGCCAGCAGCCCTAAGGGTAGGGGAGTCTACGAGCAGTACTTC. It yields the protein CASSPKGRGVYEQYF.

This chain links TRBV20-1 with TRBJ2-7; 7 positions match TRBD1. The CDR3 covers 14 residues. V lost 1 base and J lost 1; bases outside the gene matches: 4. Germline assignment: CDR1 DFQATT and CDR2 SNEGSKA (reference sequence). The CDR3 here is CSARVEDRSYEQYF. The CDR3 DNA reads TGCAGTGCTAGAGTGGAGGACAGGTCCTACGAGCAGTACTTC.

CDR3 amino acids: CASSPPGQKETQYF. The CDR3 region has the DNA TGTGCCAGCAGCCCCCCGGGACAGAAAGAGACCCAGTACTTC. This chain connects TRBV7-8 to TRBJ2-5; the match to TRBD1 covers 7 bases. The germline CDR1 and CDR2 sequences are SGHVS and FQNEAQ. The J segment lost 3 bases and the V segment lost 5 bases, leaving 6 bases of the junction unmatched. CDR3 length: 14 amino acids.

This CDR3 is CASSYGTGSTQHTF. CDR3 DNA sequence: TGTGCCAGCAGTTATGGGACAGGATCTACTCAACACACCTTC. The V gene is TRBV6-6, the J gene TRBJ1-2; TRBD1 aligns across 8 bases. The CDR3 extends over 14 amino acids. CDR1 and CDR2 from the germline V gene are MNHNY and SVGAGI (reference sequence). V lost 3 bases and J lost 12; bases outside the gene matches: 12.

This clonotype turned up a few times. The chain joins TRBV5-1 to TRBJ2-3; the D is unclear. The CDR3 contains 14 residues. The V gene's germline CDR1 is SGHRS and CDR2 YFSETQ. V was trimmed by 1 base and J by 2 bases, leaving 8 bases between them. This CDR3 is CASSLRDFTDTQYF. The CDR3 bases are TGCGCCAGCAGCTTGCGCGACTTCACAGATACGCAGTATTTT.

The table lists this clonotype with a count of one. The CDR3 loop reads CASSHPGTGLYGYTF. CDR3 sequence (DNA): TGTGCCAGCAGTCACCCTGGGACAGGGCTATATGGCTACACCTTC. The chain carries TRBV5-6 and TRBJ1-2; 9 nucleotides align to TRBD1. The length of the CDR3 is 15 residues. The germline CDR1 and CDR2 sequences are SGHDT and YYEEEE. The trim removed 5 bases at V and 5 bases at J, leaving 10 bases unmatched.

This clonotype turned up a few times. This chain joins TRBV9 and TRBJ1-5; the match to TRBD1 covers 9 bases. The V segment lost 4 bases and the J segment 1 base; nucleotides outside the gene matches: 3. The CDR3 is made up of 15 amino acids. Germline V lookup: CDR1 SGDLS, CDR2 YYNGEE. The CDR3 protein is CASSPGQGSNQPQHF. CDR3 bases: TGTGCCAGCAGCCCGGGACAGGGAAGCAATCAGCCCCAGCATTTT. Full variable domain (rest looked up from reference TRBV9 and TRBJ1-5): DSGVTQTPKHLITATGQRVTLRCSPRSGDLSVYWYQQSLDQGLQFLIQYYNGEERAKGNILERFSAQQFPDLHSELNLSSLELGDSALYFCASSPGQGSNQPQHFGDGTRLSIL.

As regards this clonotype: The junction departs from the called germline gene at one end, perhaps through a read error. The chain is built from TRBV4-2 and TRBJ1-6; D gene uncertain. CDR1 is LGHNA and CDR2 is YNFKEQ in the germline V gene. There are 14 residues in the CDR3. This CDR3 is CASSQDSPNSPRHF. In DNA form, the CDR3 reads TGTGCCAGCAGCCAAGACAGCCCCAATTCACCCCGCCACTTT.

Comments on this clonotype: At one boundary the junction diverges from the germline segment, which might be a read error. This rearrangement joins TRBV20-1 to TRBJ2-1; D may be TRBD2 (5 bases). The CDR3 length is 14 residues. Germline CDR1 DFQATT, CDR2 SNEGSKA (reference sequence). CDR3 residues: CSARDVAGYNGQFF. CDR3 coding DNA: TGCAGTGCTAGAGATGTGGCGGGCTACAATGGGCAGTTCTTC.

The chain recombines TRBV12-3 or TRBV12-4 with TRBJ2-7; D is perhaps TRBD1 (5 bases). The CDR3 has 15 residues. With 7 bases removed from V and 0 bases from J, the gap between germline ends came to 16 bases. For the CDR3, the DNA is TGTGCCAGCACCATATGGGGCAGTCACTCCTACGAGCAGTACTTC. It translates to CASTIWGSHSYEQYF.

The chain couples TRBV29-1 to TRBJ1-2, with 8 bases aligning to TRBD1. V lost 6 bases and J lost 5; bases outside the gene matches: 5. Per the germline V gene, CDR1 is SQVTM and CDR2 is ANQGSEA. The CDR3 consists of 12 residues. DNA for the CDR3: TGCAGCGTCACAGGGGGAGAGTATGGCTACACCTTC. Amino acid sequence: CSVTGGEYGYTF.

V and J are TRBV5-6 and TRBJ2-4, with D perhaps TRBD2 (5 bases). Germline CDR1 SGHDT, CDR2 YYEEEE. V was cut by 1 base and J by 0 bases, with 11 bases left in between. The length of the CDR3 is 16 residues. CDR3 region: CASSLRDNLAKNIQYF. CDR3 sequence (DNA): TGTGCCAGCAGCTTGCGGGATAACTTAGCCAAAAACATTCAGTACTTC.